This T cell receptor (beta chain) was identified during a study of early T cells in non-severe SARS-CoV-2 infection. The wider study: Sequenced material consisted of bulk RNA (from unsorted whole blood), and chains were unpaired. General study points: Anti-spike CD8 specificities were favored by VDJdb matching, whose results missed private and CD4 specificities.

Separate cDNA molecules each had unique molecular identifiers attached to them. From the 5' RACE reads, TCRdb called clonotypes with MiXCR, one entry per CDR3 protein. The sample lists 50,000 to 65,000 distinct CDR3 sequences, around 13% occurring once. Germline lookup yields CDR1 SGHDN and CDR2 FVKESK. This CDR3 has 14 amino acids. V lost 4 bases, J lost 3 bases, and 5 bases stayed unmatched. This clonotype was detected only a few times. Its antigen is unknown. Input material: whole blood. The chain combines TRBV14 with TRBJ2-7; 8 positions match TRBD1. This receptor was taken from an adult who was a healthcare worker with PCR-confirmed SARS-CoV-2 infection or an uninfected control (not recorded which). Here the CDR3 reads CASSRGGQVYEQYF. CDR3 bases: TGTGCCAGCAGCCGTGGGGGACAGGTCTACGAGCAGTACTTC. Full variable domain (rest looked up from reference TRBV14 and TRBJ2-7): EAGVTQFPSHSVIEKGQTVTLRCDPISGHDNLYWYRRVMGKEIKFLLHFVKESKQDESGMPNNRFLAERTGGTYSTLKVQPAELEDSGVYFCASSRGGQVYEQYFGPGTRLTVT.